The rows below give T cell receptor beta chains drawn from one sample of a study of blood T cell repertoires in COVID-19. Sequenced by immunoSEQ multiplex PCR; TCRdb stores in-frame clones only, minus some. The data contain approximately 120,000 clones, over 75% of them singletons. Sequencing was done on a sample of peripheral blood. The receptors derive from a man between 25 and 39 years old with COVID-19, enrolled during active disease. Both conserved end residues are trimmed from each CDR3. Fields, in order: D gene, clone size, V gene, CDR3 protein. D genes are given only for firm matches. Rows give clone size only sometimes, using once, few, many, or a class for an expanded clone.

TRBD1	.	TRBV7-6	ASSLRQGSNTIY
.	.	TRBV19	ASSIGGYRSNQPQH
.	.	TRBV9	ASSVEAGLPYEQY
TRBD2	.	TRBV28	ASSGLGRERDEQY
.	.	TRBV29-1	SASPGSLTDTQY
TRBD2	.	TRBV30	AWSPPASGVTDTQY
TRBD1	.	TRBV9	ASSQTGGNSPLH
TRBD1	.	TRBV2	ASMPTGGIEKLF
.	.	TRBV10-3	AIGTQGREYGYT
TRBD2	.	TRBV3-1/TRBV3-2	ASSQWGTSGASSYNEQF
.	.	TRBV5-1	ASSAIVTKNTEAF
TRBD2	.	TRBV11-2	ASSLTSGVTDTQY
.	once	TRBV14	ASSRSRVDYT
.	.	TRBV19	ASKRNTGELF
TRBD2	.	TRBV24-1	ATSDLTSGHNEQF
TRBD2	.	TRBV2	ASSEALSLGLAGSLETQY